This TCR beta chain was found in a study of blood T cells in healthy people across ages (dated by TCRdb to between 2015 and 2016). Concerning the study at large: In model experiments, roughly one uniquely barcoded TCR beta cDNA molecule per two T cells was captured by template switching. Age-related changes in TCR beta repertoire diversity were measured in the study by deep sequencing normalized with unique cDNA molecular identifiers. Four age groups were formed from the donors: young (average approximately 15 years), middle-aged (around 39), aged (about 62) and long-lived (approximately 78). To avoid experimental bias, donors of different ages were randomly spread across the sequencing lanes. Using the same blood draw, the study looked at two additional independent replicas of 1 million unique cDNA reads for two donors, one aged 18 to 30 and the other aged 80 or older.

A remark on this clonotype: Its antigen is not yet known. No base-level quality is on record; no much larger clone is a single base apart.

The donors were around 39 Caucasian individuals from Russia, aged roughly 6 to 100 years, who were systemically healthy. Ten milliliters of peripheral blood were drawn from each donor into EDTA-treated Vacutainer tubes. PBMCs were isolated by Ficoll-Paque density-gradient centrifugation, with at least 7 million obtained per sample. Total RNA was extracted from PBMCs with Trizol reagent, with at least 6 micrograms obtained per sample. Naive CD45RAhigh/CD27high T cell percentages were measured by flow cytometry on a PBMC aliquot from every donor. Libraries were prepared through 5' RACE. The run used an Illumina HiSeq 2500. A second roughly 7 to 11 cycle PCR used a sample-barcoded 5' primer and a J-beta primer mix. Each TCR beta cDNA molecule received a unique molecular identifier from a template-switch 5' adaptor carrying 12 random nucleotides. Each sample yielded at least 2.5 million CDR3-containing paired-end reads. The Mint cDNA synthesis kit, primed by a TRBC-specific oligonucleotide, was used to synthesize first-strand cDNA from all RNA. Following uracil-DNA glycosylase treatment, all cDNA underwent a first 18-cycle PCR with the universal primers M1SS and BC2_uni_R. Regarding the original processing steps: For normalization, 1 million high-quality reads, each with a distinct molecular identifier, were randomly selected from each sample. Instead of being binned into consensus sequences, reads with shared molecular identifiers were discarded. MiTCR, with a Q25 quality threshold and the strictest error-elimination algorithm, was used for CDR3 identification, clonotype clustering and error correction. A nonparametric unseen species model using Euler transformation provided a lower-bound estimate of total TCR beta diversity. TCRdb passed the public sequencing reads through fastp at Q25 and MiXCR, retaining productive beta sequences. Each entry is one CDR3 protein sequence, shown with its most common DNA and genes. The V and J calls were determined by TCRdb, not by the authors. Present in this sample are fewer than 900,000 distinct CDR3 sequences, 35% to 45% of which were seen just once. 20% to 25% of the sample goes to the ten largest clones.

Paper-wide results and their limitations: As age increased, observed TCR beta diversity per million T cells dropped in a roughly linear way, and a significant reduction was already evident by age about 36. Total diversity estimates from one million sequenced T cells were considered lower bounds and underestimates. The long-lived group showed more naive CD4+ T cells, fewer expanded clones and increased TCR diversity than the aged group, suggesting age selection. The percentage of naive T cells measured by flow cytometry correlated strongly with observed TCR beta diversity. Because profiling used bulk unsorted PBMCs, naive and antigen-experienced compartments could not be compared conclusively. Because the CMV infection status of the donors was unknown, age-related changes in expanded clonotypes may potentially have been confounded.

The CDR3 goes from the cysteine to the phenylalanine over 15 residues. The DNA shown is the 45-base CDR3, in frame from base 1. The chain uses TRBV12-3 or TRBV12-4 and TRBJ2-4; a stretch of 9 junction bases matches TRBD2. The J call may be faulty, since TRBJ2-7 better matches the DNA end. The receptor's source is a woman aged 55-69 years in good health. The specimen was blood. CDR3 sequence: CASSLEGLAGHEQYF. The nucleotides read TGTGCCAGCAGTTTAGAGGGACTAGCTGGACACGAGCAGTACTTC.